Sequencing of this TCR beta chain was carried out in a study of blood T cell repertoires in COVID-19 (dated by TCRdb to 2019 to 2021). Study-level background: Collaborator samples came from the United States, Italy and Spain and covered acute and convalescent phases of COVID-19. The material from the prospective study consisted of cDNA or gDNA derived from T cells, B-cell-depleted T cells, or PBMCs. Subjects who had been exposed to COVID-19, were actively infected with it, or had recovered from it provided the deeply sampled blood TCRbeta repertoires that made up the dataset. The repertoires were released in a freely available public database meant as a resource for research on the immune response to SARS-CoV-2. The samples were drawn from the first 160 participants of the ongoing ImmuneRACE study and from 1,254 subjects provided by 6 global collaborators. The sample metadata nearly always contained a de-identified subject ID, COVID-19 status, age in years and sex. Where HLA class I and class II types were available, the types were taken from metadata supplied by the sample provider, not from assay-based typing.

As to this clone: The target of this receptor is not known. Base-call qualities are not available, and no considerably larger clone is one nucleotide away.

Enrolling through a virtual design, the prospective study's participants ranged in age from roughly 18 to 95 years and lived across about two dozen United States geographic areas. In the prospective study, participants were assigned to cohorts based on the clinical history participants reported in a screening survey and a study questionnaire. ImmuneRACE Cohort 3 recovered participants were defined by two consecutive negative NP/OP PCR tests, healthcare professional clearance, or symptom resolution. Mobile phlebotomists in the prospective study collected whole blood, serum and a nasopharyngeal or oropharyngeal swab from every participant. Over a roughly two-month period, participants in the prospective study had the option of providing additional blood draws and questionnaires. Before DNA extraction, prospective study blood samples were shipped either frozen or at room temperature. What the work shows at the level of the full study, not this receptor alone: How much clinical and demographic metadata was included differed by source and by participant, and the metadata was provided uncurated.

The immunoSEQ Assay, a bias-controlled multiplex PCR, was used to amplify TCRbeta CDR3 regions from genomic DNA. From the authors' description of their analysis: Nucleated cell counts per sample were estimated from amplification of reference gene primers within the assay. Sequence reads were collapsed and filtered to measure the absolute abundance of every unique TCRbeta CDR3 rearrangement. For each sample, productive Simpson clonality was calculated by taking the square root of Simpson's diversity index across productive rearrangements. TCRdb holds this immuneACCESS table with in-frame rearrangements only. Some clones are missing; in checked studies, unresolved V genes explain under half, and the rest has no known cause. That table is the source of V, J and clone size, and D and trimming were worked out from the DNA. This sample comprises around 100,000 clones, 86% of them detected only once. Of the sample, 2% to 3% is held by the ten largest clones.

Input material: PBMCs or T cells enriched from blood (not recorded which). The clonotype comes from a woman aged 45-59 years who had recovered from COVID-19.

The nucleotides are TGTGCCAGCAGTTTACACCAGCTGGGAGTTTATGGCTACACCTTC. This sequence encodes CASSLHQLGVYGYTF. Rearrangement joined TRBV6-5 to TRBJ1-2; the D gene cannot be resolved reliably. Reading from cysteine to phenylalanine, the CDR3 counts 15 amino acids. Only CDR3 DNA remains: 45 bases, in frame from the first base. The germline ends are 17 bases apart after V is trimmed by 4 bases and J by 5 bases. The CDR1 and CDR2 encoded by the germline V gene are MNHEY and SVGAGI.